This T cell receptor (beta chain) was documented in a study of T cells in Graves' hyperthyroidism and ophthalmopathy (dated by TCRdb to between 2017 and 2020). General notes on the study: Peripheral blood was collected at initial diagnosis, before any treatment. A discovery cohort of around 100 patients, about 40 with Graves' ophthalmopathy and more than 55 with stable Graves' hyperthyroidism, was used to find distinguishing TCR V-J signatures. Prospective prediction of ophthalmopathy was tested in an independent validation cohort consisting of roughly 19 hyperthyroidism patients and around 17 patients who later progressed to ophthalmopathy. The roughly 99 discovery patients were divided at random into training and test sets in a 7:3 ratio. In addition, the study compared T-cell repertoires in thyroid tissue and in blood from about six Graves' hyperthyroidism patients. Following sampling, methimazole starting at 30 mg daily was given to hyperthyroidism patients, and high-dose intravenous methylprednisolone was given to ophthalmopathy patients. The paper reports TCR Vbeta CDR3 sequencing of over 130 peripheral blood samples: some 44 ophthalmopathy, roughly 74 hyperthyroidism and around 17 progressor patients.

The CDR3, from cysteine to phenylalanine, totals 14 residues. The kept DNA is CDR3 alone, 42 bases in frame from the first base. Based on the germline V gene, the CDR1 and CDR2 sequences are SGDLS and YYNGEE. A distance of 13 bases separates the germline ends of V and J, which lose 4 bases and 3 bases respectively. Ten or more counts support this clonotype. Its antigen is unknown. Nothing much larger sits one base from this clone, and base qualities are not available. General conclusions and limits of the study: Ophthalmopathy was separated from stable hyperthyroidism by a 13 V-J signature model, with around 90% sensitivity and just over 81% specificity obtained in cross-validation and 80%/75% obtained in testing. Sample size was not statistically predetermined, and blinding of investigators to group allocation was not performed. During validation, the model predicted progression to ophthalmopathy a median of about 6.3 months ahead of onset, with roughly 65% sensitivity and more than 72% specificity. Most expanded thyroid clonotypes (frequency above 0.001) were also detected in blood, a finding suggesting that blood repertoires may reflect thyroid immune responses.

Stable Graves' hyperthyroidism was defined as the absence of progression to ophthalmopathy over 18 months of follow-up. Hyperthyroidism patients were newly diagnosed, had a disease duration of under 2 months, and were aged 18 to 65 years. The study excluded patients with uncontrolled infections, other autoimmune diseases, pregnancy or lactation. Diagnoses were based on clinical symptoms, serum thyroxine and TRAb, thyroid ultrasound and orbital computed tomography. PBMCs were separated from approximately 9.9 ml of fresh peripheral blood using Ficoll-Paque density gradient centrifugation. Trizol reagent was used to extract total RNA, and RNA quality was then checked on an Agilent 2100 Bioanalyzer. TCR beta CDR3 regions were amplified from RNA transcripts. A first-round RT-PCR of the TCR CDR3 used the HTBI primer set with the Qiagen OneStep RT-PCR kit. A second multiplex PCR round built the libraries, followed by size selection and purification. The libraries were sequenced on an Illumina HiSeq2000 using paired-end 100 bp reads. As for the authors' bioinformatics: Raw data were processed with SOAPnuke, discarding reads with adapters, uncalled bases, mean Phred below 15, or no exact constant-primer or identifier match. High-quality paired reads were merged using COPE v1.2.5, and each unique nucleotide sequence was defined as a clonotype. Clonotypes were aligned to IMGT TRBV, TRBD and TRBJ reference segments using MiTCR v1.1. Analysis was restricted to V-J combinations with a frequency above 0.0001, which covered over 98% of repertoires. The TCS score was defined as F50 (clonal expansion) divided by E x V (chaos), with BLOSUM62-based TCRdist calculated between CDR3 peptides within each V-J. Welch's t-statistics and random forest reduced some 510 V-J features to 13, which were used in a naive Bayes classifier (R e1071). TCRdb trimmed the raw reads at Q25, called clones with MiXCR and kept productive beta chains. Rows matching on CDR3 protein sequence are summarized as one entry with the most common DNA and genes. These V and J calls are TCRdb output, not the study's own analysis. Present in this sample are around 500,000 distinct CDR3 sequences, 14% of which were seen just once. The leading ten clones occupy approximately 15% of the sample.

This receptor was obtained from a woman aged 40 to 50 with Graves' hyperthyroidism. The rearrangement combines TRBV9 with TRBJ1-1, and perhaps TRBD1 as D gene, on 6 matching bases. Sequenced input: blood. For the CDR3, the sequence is CASSSLTGYTEAFF. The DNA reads TGTGCCAGCAGCTCATTGACAGGCTACACTGAAGCTTTCTTT.